This T cell receptor beta chain originates from a study of cytomegalovirus exposure and HLA in healthy donors. General study results and limits: Later, an analysis found that TCR clusters from the first cohort tended to co-occur in the roughly 120 validation repertoires. Published work reported that the classifier diagnosed cytomegalovirus status with high specificity and sensitivity.

Here immunoSEQ multiplex PCR was the method, and the copy in TCRdb shows in-frame clones only, minus some. The sample lists some 78,000 clones, less than 96% occurring once. Note on this clone: The antigen is not known.

The CDR3 spans 14 residues. The germline gives CDR1 MNHEY, CDR2 SMNVEV (reference sequence). V lost 2 bases, J lost 4 bases, and 11 bases lay in between. The donors were part of the validation cohort, which consisted of over a hundred subjects and was separate from the first cohort of roughly 620 subjects. This sequence originates from a young man in good health and CMV-seropositive. Specimen: PBMCs. The chain employs TRBV27 and TRBJ1-2; D is unclear. CDR3 in DNA: TGTGCCAGCAGTTTACGCGAAGATGGCTATGGCTACACCTTC. This sequence encodes CASSLREDGYGYTF.